The rows below give T cell receptor beta chains drawn from one sample of a study of CD8+ T cells in alopecia areata. Method: immunoSEQ multiplex PCR; TCRdb's copy keeps in-frame clones and lacks some. The sample yields some 110,000 clones, about two fifths seen once. Sequencing was carried out using CD4+ T cells sorted from blood. The source is a human donor with alopecia areata. CDR3s include the opening cysteine and the closing phenylalanine or tryptophan. D genes are given only for firm matches. Expanded clones get a size class; other rows say once, few or many, or leave the size out.

size: few; D: .; J: TRBJ1-2; V: TRBV5-1; CDR3: CASSTSDNYGYTF; DNA: TGCGCCAGCAGCACGTCAGATAACTATGGCTACACCTTC
size: .; D: .; J: TRBJ2-1; V: TRBV28; CDR3: CASRDRSSYNEQFF; DNA: TGTGCCAGCCGAGACAGAAGCTCCTACAATGAGCAGTTCTTC
size: .; D: .; J: TRBJ1-5; V: TRBV7-3; CDR3: CASSLHNDSNQPQHF; DNA: TGTGCCAGCAGCTTACACAATGATAGCAATCAGCCCCAGCATTTT
size: .; D: .; J: TRBJ2-4; V: TRBV4-3; CDR3: CASSQEFGGSDIQYF; DNA: TGCGCCAGCAGCCAAGAGTTTGGGGGTTCGGACATTCAGTACTTC
size: .; D: TRBD1; J: TRBJ2-7; V: TRBV7-8; CDR3: CASSQTGESYEQYF; DNA: TGTGCCAGCAGCCAGACAGGGGAAAGCTACGAGCAGTACTTC
size: .; D: TRBD1; J: TRBJ1-5; V: TRBV11-2; CDR3: CASSLDPAGQGNQPQHF; DNA: TGTGCCAGCAGCTTAGATCCAGCAGGACAGGGAAATCAGCCCCAGCATTTT
size: .; D: .; J: TRBJ2-1; V: TRBV4-2; CDR3: CASSRLGSSYNEQFF; DNA: TGTGCCAGCAGTCGCCTGGGAAGCTCCTACAATGAGCAGTTCTTC
size: few; D: .; J: TRBJ1-1; V: TRBV7-3; CDR3: CASSSFARREAFF; DNA: TGTGCCAGCAGCTCCTTCGCGCGCAGGGAAGCTTTCTTT
size: .; D: .; J: TRBJ2-1; V: TRBV29-1; CDR3: CSVSTGLSYNEQFF; DNA: TGCAGCGTCTCGACAGGACTCTCCTACAATGAGCAGTTCTTC
size: few; D: .; J: TRBJ1-2; V: TRBV7-6; CDR3: CASSLEGTTGPYGYTF; DNA: TGTGCCAGCAGCTTAGAGGGGACCACGGGGCCCTATGGCTACACCTTC